This T cell receptor beta chain was recovered during a study of cytomegalovirus exposure and HLA in healthy donors. Whole-study findings and limits: Reports described diagnosis of cytomegalovirus status by the classifier as highly specific and sensitive.

Germline lookup yields CDR1 LNHDA and CDR2 SQIVND (reference sequence). J was trimmed by 4 bases and V by 8 bases; bases with no gene match: 8. The CDR3 spans 14 residues. Primers: 60 Vbeta forward and 13 Jbeta reverse. TCRdb keeps only in-frame clones here, not all; method: immunoSEQ multiplex PCR. Here the sample spans about 160,000 clones, about 79% being singletons. With regard to this clone: What it recognizes is unknown.

The sequencing input was PBMCs. V and J are TRBV19 and TRBJ1-5, with TRBD1 matching over 7 bases. This receptor was obtained from a woman in her 50s in good health and CMV-seropositive. The CDR3 DNA reads TGTGCCAGTCAGACCGGGACAGCAAATCAGCCCCAGCATTTT. Translating it yields CASQTGTANQPQHF.